The sequence of this T cell receptor (beta chain) was determined in a study of blood T cell repertoires in COVID-19. V lost 2 bases to trimming and J lost 6 bases; unmatched junction nucleotides: 6. The CDR3 has 15 amino acids. Germline values: CDR1 MGHRA, CDR2 YSYEKL. Ages ranged from about 18 to 90 years, with residence in around 24 US areas. Assignment of participants to cohorts was predicated upon participant-reported clinical history. In the original processing: Nucleated cell counts were estimated from reference gene primer amplification. Repertoires were generated with immunoSEQ multiplex PCR, while TCRdb's copy carries only in-frame clones and drops some. V and J calls and clone size are copied from that table; D and trimming were computed from the DNA. The sample has 450,000 or so clones, roughly 91% seen once.

The sample taken for sequencing was PBMCs or T cells enriched from blood (not recorded which). The clonotype originates from a young man who had recovered from COVID-19. This chain joins TRBV4-1 and TRBJ2-7, with 11 positions matching TRBD2. Written as DNA, the CDR3 is TGCGCCAGCAGCCAACTTACTAGCGGGAGCCCCGAGCAGTACTTC. Its protein product is CASSQLTSGSPEQYF.